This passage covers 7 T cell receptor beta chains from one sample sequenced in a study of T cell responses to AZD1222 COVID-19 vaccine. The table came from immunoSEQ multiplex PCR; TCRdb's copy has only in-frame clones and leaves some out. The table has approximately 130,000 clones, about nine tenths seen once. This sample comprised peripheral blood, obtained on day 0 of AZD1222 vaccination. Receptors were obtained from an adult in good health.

CDR3 bases: TGTGCCAGCAGCCAGGGACCACAAGGGGGTTACGAGCAGTACTTC. This codes for CASSQGPQGGYEQYF. The rearrangement uses TRBV7-9 and TRBJ2-7, with a tentative D call TRBD1 (6 bases). CDR1 is SEHNR and CDR2 is FQNEAQ in the germline V gene (reference sequence). CDR3 size: 15 residues. Trimming cost V 5 bases and J 4 bases, with 18 bases left between them.

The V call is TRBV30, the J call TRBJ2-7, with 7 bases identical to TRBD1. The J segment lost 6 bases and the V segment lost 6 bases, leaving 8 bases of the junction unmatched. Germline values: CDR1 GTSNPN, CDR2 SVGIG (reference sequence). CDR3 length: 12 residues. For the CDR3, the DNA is TGTGCCTGTTACCACCCAGGGGGCGAGCAGTACTTC. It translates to CACYHPGGEQYF.

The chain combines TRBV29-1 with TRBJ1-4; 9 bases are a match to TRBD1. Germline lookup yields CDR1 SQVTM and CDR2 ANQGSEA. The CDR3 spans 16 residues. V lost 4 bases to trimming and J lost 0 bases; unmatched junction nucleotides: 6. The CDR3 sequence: CSVGDRALATNEKLFF. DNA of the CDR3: TGCAGCGTTGGGGACAGGGCTCTTGCAACTAATGAAAAACTGTTTTTT.

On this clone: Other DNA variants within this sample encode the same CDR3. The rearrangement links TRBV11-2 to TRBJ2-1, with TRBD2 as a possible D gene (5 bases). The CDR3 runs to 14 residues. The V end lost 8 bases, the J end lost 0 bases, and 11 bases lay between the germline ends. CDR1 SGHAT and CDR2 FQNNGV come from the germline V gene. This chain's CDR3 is CASSPGSSYNEQFF. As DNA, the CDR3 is TGTGCCAGCTCCCCGGGGAGCTCCTACAATGAGCAGTTCTTC.

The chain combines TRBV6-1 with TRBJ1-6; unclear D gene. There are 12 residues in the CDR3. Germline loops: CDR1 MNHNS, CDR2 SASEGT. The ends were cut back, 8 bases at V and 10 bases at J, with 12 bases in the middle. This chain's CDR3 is CASEREGSPLHF. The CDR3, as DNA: TGTGCCAGCGAACGGGAAGGCTCACCCCTCCACTTT.

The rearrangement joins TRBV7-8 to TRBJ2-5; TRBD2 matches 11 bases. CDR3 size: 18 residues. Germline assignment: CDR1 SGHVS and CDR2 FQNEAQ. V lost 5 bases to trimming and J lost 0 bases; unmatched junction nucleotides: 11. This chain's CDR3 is CASSHGRLAGSYQETQYF. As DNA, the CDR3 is TGTGCCAGCAGCCACGGCCGACTAGCGGGATCGTACCAAGAGACCCAGTACTTC. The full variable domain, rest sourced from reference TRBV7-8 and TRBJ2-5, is GAGVSQSPRYKVAKRGQDVALRCDPISGHVSLFWYQQALGQGPEFLTYFQNEAQLDKSGLPSDRFFAERPEGSVSTLKIQRTQQEDSAVYLCASSHGRLAGSYQETQYFGPGTRLLVL.

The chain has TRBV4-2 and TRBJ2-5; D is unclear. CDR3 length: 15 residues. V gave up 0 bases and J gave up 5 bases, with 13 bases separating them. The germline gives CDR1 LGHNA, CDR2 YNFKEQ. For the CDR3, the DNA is TGTGCCAGCAGCCAAGAGGTTACAAGGGCCGAGACCCAGTACTTC. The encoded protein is CASSQEVTRAETQYF.